Sequencing of this T cell receptor beta chain was carried out in a study of PD-1 blockade in mismatch repair-deficient tumors. Study background: Patients had approximately 12 mismatch repair-deficient cancer types, all previously treated and progressing. Study results and limitations: After pembrolizumab, tumor-resident clones rose rapidly, then generally contracted before radiologic responses.

Method: immunoSEQ multiplex PCR; TCRdb's copy keeps in-frame clones and lacks some. The repertoire has about 22,000 clones, approximately 85% of them found once; the top ten carry roughly 15%. Points on this clone: The antigen remains unidentified.

Germline V gives CDR1 LNHDA, CDR2 SQIVND (reference sequence). V was pared by 7 bases and J by 4 bases, with 0 bases of the junction left unmatched. This CDR3 contains 11 residues. TCRs were sequenced from a few patients responding to pembrolizumab. The sample in question was peripheral blood, obtained 2 weeks after starting pembrolizumab. The V and J genes are TRBV19 and TRBJ1-2; 7 positions agree with TRBD1. The receptor was derived from an adult with mismatch repair-deficient cancer. CDR3 nucleotides: TGTGCCAGTACAGGGGGCTATGGCTACACCTTC. It codes for CASTGGYGYTF. Combining the CDR3 with reference TRBV19 and TRBJ1-2 gives the whole variable domain DGGITQSPKYLFRKEGQNVTLSCEQNLNHDAMYWYRQDPGQGLRLIYYSQIVNDFQKGDIAEGYSVSREKKESFPLTVTSAQKNPTAFYLCASTGGYGYTFGSGTRLTVV.